This TCR beta chain came from a study of tumor-infiltrating lymphocytes in primary liver carcinoma. For each extraction, RNA and DNA were obtained together from approximately 20-30 mg of unsorted bulk tissue. About this clonotype: Mismatch with germline at one junction end may stem from a read error.

The investigators made TCR beta cDNA from about 510 ng total RNA, using a constant-region primer. TCR beta libraries came from three nested multiplex PCR rounds using slightly modified ARM-PCR. Forward primers for TRBV1-TRBV30 and a C-beta reverse primer served the first two PCR rounds, at approximately 10 cycles each. TCRdb reprocessed the multiplex PCR reads with MiXCR, giving one entry per CDR3 protein. This table has 90,000 to 110,000 distinct CDR3 sequences, roughly 80% appearing once. CDR3 length equals 13 residues. Germline CDR1 SQVTM, CDR2 ANQGSEA. Sequenced input: liver tumor tissue from sampling region 3. Sample subset: tumor region T3, left-lateral pole. The sequence derives from a man aged 40-50 years with primary liver carcinoma and hepatitis B virus infection. The V and J genes are TRBV29-1 and TRBJ2-7; the D gene is possibly TRBD2 (5 bases). CDR3 nucleotide sequence: TGTAGCGTTGTTGGCGCCCCCACCTACGAGCTGTACTTC. This gives the protein CSVVGAPTYELYF.